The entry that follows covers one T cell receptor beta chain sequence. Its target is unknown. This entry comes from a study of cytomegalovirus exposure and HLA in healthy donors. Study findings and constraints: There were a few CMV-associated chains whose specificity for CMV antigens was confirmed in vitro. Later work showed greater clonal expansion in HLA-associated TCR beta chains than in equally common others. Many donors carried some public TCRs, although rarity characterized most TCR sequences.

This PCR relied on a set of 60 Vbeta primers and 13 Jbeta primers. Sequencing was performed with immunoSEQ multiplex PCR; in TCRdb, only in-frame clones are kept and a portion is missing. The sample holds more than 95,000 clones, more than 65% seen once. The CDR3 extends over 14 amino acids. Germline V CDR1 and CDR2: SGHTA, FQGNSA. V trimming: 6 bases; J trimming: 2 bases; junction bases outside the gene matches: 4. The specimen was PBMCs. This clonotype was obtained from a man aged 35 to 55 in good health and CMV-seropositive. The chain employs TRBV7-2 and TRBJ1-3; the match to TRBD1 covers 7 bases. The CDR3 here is CASSYGQAGNTIYF. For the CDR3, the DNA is TGTGCCAGCAGTTATGGACAGGCTGGAAACACCATATATTTT.